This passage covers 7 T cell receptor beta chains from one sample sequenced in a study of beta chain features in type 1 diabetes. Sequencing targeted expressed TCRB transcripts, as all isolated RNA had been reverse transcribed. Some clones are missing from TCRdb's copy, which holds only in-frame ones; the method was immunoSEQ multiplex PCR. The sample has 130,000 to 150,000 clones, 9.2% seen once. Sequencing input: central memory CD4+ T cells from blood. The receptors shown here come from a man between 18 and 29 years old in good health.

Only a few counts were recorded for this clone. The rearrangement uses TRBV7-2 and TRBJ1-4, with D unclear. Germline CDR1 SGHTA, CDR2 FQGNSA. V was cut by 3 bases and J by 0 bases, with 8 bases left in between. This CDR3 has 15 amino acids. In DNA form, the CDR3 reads TGTGCCAGCAGCTTTCAGAAAGCAACTAATGAAAAACTGTTTTTT. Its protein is CASSFQKATNEKLFF.

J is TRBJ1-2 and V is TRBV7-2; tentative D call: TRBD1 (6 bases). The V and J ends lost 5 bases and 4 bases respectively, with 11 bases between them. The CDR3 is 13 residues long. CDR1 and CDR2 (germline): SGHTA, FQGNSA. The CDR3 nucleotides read TGTGCCAGCAGCCTGGACAGAGGCTATGGCTACACCTTC. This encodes CASSLDRGYGYTF.

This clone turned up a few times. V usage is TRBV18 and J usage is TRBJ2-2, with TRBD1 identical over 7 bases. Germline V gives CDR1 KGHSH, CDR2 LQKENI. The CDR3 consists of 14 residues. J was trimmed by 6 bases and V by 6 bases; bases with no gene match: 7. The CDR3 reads CASSLQGKAGELFF. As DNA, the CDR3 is TGTGCCAGCTCTCTACAGGGGAAAGCCGGGGAGCTGTTTTTT.

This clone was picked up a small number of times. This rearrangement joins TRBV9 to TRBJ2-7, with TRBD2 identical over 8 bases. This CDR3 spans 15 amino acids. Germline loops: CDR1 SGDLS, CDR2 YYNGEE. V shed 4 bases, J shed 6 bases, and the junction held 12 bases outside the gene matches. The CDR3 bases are TGTGCCAGCAGCCCCCAGTCGGCCAGCGGGGGCGAGCAGTACTTC. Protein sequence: CASSPQSASGGEQYF.

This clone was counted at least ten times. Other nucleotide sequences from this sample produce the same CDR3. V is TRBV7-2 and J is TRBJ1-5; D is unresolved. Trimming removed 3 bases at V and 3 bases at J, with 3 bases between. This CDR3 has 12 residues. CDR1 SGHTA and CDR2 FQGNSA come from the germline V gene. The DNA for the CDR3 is TGTGCCAGCAGCTTCAACAATCAGCCCCAGCATTTT. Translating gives CASSFNNQPQHF.

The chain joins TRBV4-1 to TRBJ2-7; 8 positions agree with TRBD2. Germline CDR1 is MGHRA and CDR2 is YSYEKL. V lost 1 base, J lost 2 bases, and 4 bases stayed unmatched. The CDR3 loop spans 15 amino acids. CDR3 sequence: CASSQGGAGAYEQYF. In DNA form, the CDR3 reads TGCGCCAGCAGCCAAGGAGGAGCGGGGGCCTACGAGCAGTACTTC.

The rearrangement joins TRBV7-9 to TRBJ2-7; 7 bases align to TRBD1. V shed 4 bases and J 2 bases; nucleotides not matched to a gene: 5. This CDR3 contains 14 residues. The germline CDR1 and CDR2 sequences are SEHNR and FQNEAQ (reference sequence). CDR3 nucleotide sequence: TGTGCCAGCAGCTGGGGACAGAGAGCCTACGAGCAGTACTTC. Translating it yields CASSWGQRAYEQYF.